This note documents a single TCR beta chain sequence. The antigen is unknown. This sample is drawn from a study of shared clonotypes between healthy human individuals. CD45RO negativity and positive selection for CCR7 defined naive CD8 cells, a population that excluded terminally differentiated effector memory CD45RA+ cells. The CDR3 extends over 14 amino acids. CDR1 is MNHEY, CDR2 SVGAGI, per germline. V dropped 4 bases and J dropped 2; count of bases not matched to a gene: 3. Each subset's genomic DNA was split evenly across several immunoSEQ plates. The assay was immunoSEQ multiplex PCR, and TCRdb's table has in-frame clones only and misses some. The profile shows around 2,000,000 clones, approximately 94% of them singletons. Study-wide findings and caveats: Represented genetic and exposure-history diversity was restricted by having few donors. When naive CD4 clonotypes were compared across four donors, around 5% were shared.

Sequencing used naive CD8+ T cells sorted from blood. The genes are TRBV6-5 and TRBJ2-7, with TRBD1 matching 9 bases. This sequence originates from a man aged 18 to 35 in good health. The CDR3 DNA is TGTGCCAGCAGTTCCGGGACAGGGCCCTACGAGCAGTACTTC. As protein: CASSSGTGPYEQYF.